These 31 T cell receptor beta chains share one sample of origin, sequenced in a study of blood T cell repertoires in COVID-19. Only in-frame clones appear in the TCRdb table, and some are missing; sequencing was by immunoSEQ multiplex PCR. The sample yields 80,000 or so clones, around 77% seen once. Specimen: peripheral blood. The receptors were sampled from a human donor in a cohort sampled during active COVID-19.

V usage is TRBV7-9 and J usage is TRBJ1-1; the match to TRBD1 covers 9 bases. Germline CDR1 reads SEHNR; CDR2 reads FQNEAQ (reference sequence). CDR3 size: 15 residues. V was clipped by 6 bases and J by 5 bases; unmatched bases: 10. CDR3 sequence: CASRPGTGSYTEAFF. The CDR3 DNA sequence: TGTGCCAGCAGACCCGGGACAGGGTCTTATACTGAAGCTTTCTTT.

V and J are TRBV2 and TRBJ1-5; TRBD1 matches at 7 bases. Germline V lookup: CDR1 SNHLY, CDR2 FYNNEI. The CDR3 consists of 18 residues. After removal of 5 bases from V and 2 bases from J, the junction contained 15 bases not matched to a gene. The CDR3 nucleotides read TGTGCCAGCAGTTTACGACAGGGTAGGAAAATGGGCAATCAGCCCCAGCATTTT. This codes for CASSLRQGRKMGNQPQHF.

This clone has just one count. The genes are TRBV6-2 or TRBV6-3 and TRBJ2-7; 12 nucleotides agree with TRBD2. CDR1 MNHEY and CDR2 SVGEGT come from the germline V gene. This CDR3 is built from 17 residues. Germline trimming cut 2 bases from V and 1 base from J; bases unmatched to any gene: 6. The CDR3 nucleotides are TGTGCCAGCAGTTACGCGCTAGCGGGGGGGGATTCCTACGAGCAGTACTTC. It yields the protein CASSYALAGGDSYEQYF.

This clone was detected only a few times. This sequence joins TRBV5-1 and TRBJ2-2; 7 bases line up with TRBD1. The germline V gene has CDR1 SGHRS and CDR2 YFSETQ. With 0 bases clipped from V and 3 bases from J, the junction kept 5 bases outside the gene matches. The CDR3 length is 16 residues. The CDR3 region has the DNA TGCGCCAGCAGCTTGGGTAGGGACAGCTACACCGGGGAGCTGTTTTTT. Protein sequence: CASSLGRDSYTGELFF.

The table lists this clone with a count of one. The rearrangement links TRBV10-3 to TRBJ2-7, with unresolved D. CDR1 ENHRY and CDR2 SYGVKD come from the germline V gene. CDR3 length: 13 residues. The ends were cut back, 2 bases at V and 3 bases at J, with 8 bases in the middle. This chain's CDR3 is CAISEGLNYEQYF. The CDR3 region has the DNA TGTGCCATCAGTGAGGGCCTGAACTACGAGCAGTACTTC.

This chain connects TRBV5-1 to TRBJ2-5, with TRBD1 as a possible D gene (5 bases). The CDR3 is 14 amino acids. V dropped 4 bases and J dropped 4 bases, with 14 bases sitting between them. Germline loops: CDR1 SGHRS, CDR2 YFSETQ. DNA of the CDR3: TGCGCCAGCAGCGACCCAGGGTATGGAGAGACCCAGTACTTC. Translation: CASSDPGYGETQYF.

This chain links TRBV7-9 with TRBJ1-3; possible D gene TRBD1, 6 bases. Germline-derived CDR1 and CDR2 are SEHNR and FQNEAQ (reference sequence). The CDR3 spans 14 residues. Trimming removed 6 bases from V and 1 base from J, with 10 bases in between. CDR3 DNA sequence: TGTGCCAGCAGACCGGACAGATCTGGAAACACCATATATTTT. This codes for CASRPDRSGNTIYF.

CDR3 coding DNA: TGTGCCAGCAGCGTAGCGGGGAGGCGTGATGAAAAACTGTTTTTT. It encodes CASSVAGRRDEKLFF. The chain joins TRBV9 to TRBJ1-4; D ambiguous. The CDR3 sequence is 15 residues long. Germline V CDR1 and CDR2: SGDLS, YYNGEE. V lost 0 bases to trimming and J lost 6 bases, with 12 bases between them.

The rearrangement uses TRBV2 and TRBJ2-1; D possibly corresponds to TRBD1 (6 bases). The CDR3 consists of 12 residues. The germline V gene has CDR1 SNHLY and CDR2 FYNNEI. This chain's CDR3 is CAVGANFNEQFF. DNA for the CDR3: TGTGCAGTGGGGGCTAACTTCAATGAGCAGTTCTTC. Drawing the rest from reference TRBV2 and TRBJ2-1, the complete variable domain is EPEVTQTPSHQVTQMGQEVILRCVPISNHLYFYWYRQILGQKVEFLVSFYNNEISEKSEIFDDQFSVERPDGSNFTLKIRSTKLEDSAMYFCAVGANFNEQFFGPGTRLTVL.

V gene TRBV7-6 combines with J gene TRBJ1-2; D call uncertain. The CDR3 extends over 16 amino acids. Germline V gene data show CDR1 as SGHVS and CDR2 as FNYEAQ. The V gene lost 1 base and the J gene lost 4 bases, with 16 bases spanning the gap. The CDR3 bases are TGTGCCAGCAGCTTAGAAGAGGGTGGATCGAGCTATGGCTACACCTTC. Amino acids: CASSLEEGGSSYGYTF.

The chain employs TRBV28 and TRBJ2-7; D might be TRBD1 (6 bases). Trimming left V 5 bases short and J 6 bases short, with 14 bases between. The CDR3 has 13 amino acids. Germline V lookup: CDR1 MDHEN, CDR2 SYDVKM. The CDR3 is CASSLFHRVEQYF. The CDR3 DNA sequence: TGTGCCAGCAGTCTTTTCCACAGGGTCGAGCAGTACTTC.

This chain links TRBV7-8 with TRBJ1-5, with a tentative D call TRBD1 (5 bases). This CDR3 is built from 16 residues. Trimming removed 0 bases at V and 4 bases at J, with 13 bases between. From germline, CDR1 is SGHVS and CDR2 FQNEAQ. This CDR3 reads CASSLAPGVRNQPQHF. Here the CDR3 DNA reads TGTGCCAGCAGCTTAGCGCCGGGGGTAAGAAATCAGCCCCAGCATTTT. The full variable domain, with the rest looked up from reference TRBV7-8 and TRBJ1-5, is GAGVSQSPRYKVAKRGQDVALRCDPISGHVSLFWYQQALGQGPEFLTYFQNEAQLDKSGLPSDRFFAERPEGSVSTLKIQRTQQEDSAVYLCASSLAPGVRNQPQHFGDGTRLSIL.

V gene TRBV7-9 combines with J gene TRBJ2-7, with 11 bases that match TRBD1. CDR1 SEHNR and CDR2 FQNEAQ come from the germline V gene (reference sequence). Trimming took 5 bases from V and 7 from J; bases not matched to a gene: 7. The CDR3 has 14 residues. The DNA for the CDR3 is TGTGCCAGCAGCCCTTCCGGGACAGGGGGAGAGCAGTACTTC. The encoded protein is CASSPSGTGGEQYF.

This rearrangement joins TRBV9 to TRBJ1-3; 8 nucleotides match TRBD1. Trimming cost V 0 bases and J 6 bases; bases outside gene matches: 5. This CDR3 has 15 amino acids. Germline V gene data show CDR1 as SGDLS and CDR2 as YYNGEE. CDR3 loop: CASSVADREVNTIYF. The CDR3 region has the DNA TGTGCCAGCAGCGTAGCGGACAGGGAGGTAAACACCATATATTTT.

The V call is TRBV5-8, the J call TRBJ1-3, with TRBD1 identical over 7 bases. V trimming: 4 bases; J trimming: 4 bases; junction bases outside the gene matches: 11. Germline assignment: CDR1 SGHTS and CDR2 YDEGEE. The CDR3 extends over 16 amino acids. CDR3 amino acids: CASSRGQAMVGNTIYF. CDR3 bases: TGTGCCAGCAGCCGCGGACAGGCTATGGTGGGAAACACCATATATTTT.

The rearrangement joins TRBV3-1 (or the pseudogene TRBV3-2) to TRBJ1-4, with 10 bases aligning to TRBD1. V was clipped by 4 bases and J by 8 bases; unmatched bases: 10. The CDR3 consists of 16 residues. Germline V gene data show CDR1 as LGHDT and CDR2 as YNNKEL (reference sequence). CDR3 nucleotides: TGTGCCAGCAGCCCGAGGGACAGGGGAGGGCTAGAAAAACTGTTTTTT. Translation: CASSPRDRGGLEKLFF.

The genes are TRBV12-3 or TRBV12-4 and TRBJ2-5, with 8 bases identical to TRBD2. CDR3 length: 11 amino acids. The ends lost 4 bases at V and 9 bases at J; junction bases unmatched: 1. Here the CDR3 DNA reads TGTGCCAGCAGTTCGGGGGGGGCCCAGTACTTC. Translated, it gives CASSSGGAQYF.

V gene TRBV5-1 combines with J gene TRBJ1-6; unclear D gene. Germline CDR1 is SGHRS and CDR2 is YFSETQ. This CDR3 comprises 15 residues. Trimming cost V 4 bases and J 7 bases, with 15 bases left between them. The CDR3: CASSRRESGNSPLHF. The DNA for the CDR3 is TGCGCCAGCAGCCGAAGGGAGTCGGGAAATTCACCCCTCCACTTT.

The chain combines TRBV19 with TRBJ2-3; TRBD1 matches at 8 bases. The ends lost 3 bases at V and 2 bases at J; junction bases unmatched: 4. This CDR3 is 15 amino acids long. Per the germline V gene, CDR1 is LNHDA and CDR2 is SQIVND (reference sequence). CDR3 in DNA: TGTGCCAGTAGTATTGAGACAGGGGACACAGATACGCAGTATTTT. It translates to CASSIETGDTDTQYF.

This clone was seen more than once but under ten times. The chain combines TRBV28 with TRBJ1-4; TRBD1 matches 10 bases. Germline V lookup: CDR1 MDHEN, CDR2 SYDVKM. CDR3 size: 15 residues. V was pared by 5 bases and J by 8 bases, with 8 bases of the junction left unmatched. The CDR3 sequence: CASSPGTGDREKLFF. In DNA form, the CDR3 reads TGTGCCAGCAGTCCTGGGACAGGGGATAGGGAAAAACTGTTTTTT.

V is TRBV4-1 and J is TRBJ2-1, with unresolved D. The CDR3 runs 14 residues. CDR1 MGHRA and CDR2 YSYEKL come from the germline V gene. Trimming pared 1 base from V and 0 bases from J, leaving 4 bases between. The CDR3 here is CASSQGYSYNEQFF. CDR3 nucleotides: TGCGCCAGCAGCCAAGGTTACTCCTACAATGAGCAGTTCTTC.

This clone has a handful of counts. This sequence joins TRBV4-1 and TRBJ2-1, with 7 nucleotides matching TRBD2. CDR3 length: 14 residues. Germline CDR1 MGHRA, CDR2 YSYEKL. The junction had 6 bases not matched to a gene; V was cut back by 7 bases and J by 3 bases. The CDR3 is CASTRDYHYNEQFF. As DNA, the CDR3 is TGCGCCAGCACCCGGGACTACCACTACAATGAGCAGTTCTTC.

The rearrangement uses TRBV5-1 and TRBJ1-1; TRBD1 agrees at 12 bases. The germline V gene encodes CDR1 SGHRS and CDR2 YFSETQ. The junction had 1 base not matched to a gene; V was cut back by 0 bases and J by 1 base. This CDR3 is built from 16 residues. CDR3 protein: CASSLGGQGANTEAFF. The CDR3 DNA follows: TGCGCCAGCAGCTTGGGGGGACAGGGGGCGAACACTGAAGCTTTCTTT.

The genes are TRBV7-7 and TRBJ2-5; D is perhaps TRBD2 (6 bases). V was cut by 2 bases and J by 5 bases, with 15 bases left in between. Per germline, CDR1 SSHAT and CDR2 FNYEAQ (reference sequence). There are 15 residues in the CDR3. The CDR3 DNA follows: TGTGCCAGCAGCTTAAGGAGCGGGTCGCAGGAGACCCAGTACTTC. Translating gives CASSLRSGSQETQYF. Based on the CDR3 plus reference TRBV7-7 and TRBJ2-5, the full variable domain is GAGVSQSPRYKVTKRGQDVTLRCDPISSHATLYWYQQALGQGPEFLTYFNYEAQPDKSGLPSDRFSAERPEGSISTLTIQRTEQRDSAMYRCASSLRSGSQETQYFGPGTRLLVL.

The rearrangement links TRBV10-2 to TRBJ2-2; 16 bases match TRBD2. The length of the CDR3 is 16 residues. Germline V gives CDR1 WSHSY, CDR2 SAAADI. Trimming took 9 bases from V and 5 from J; bases not matched to a gene: 6. CDR3 loop: CASKGTSGGATGELFF. DNA for the CDR3: TGCGCCAGTAAAGGGACTAGCGGGGGGGCGACCGGGGAGCTGTTTTTT.

The V and J genes are TRBV18 and TRBJ2-1; tentative D call: TRBD1 (6 bases). The CDR3 has 15 residues. CDR1 is KGHSH and CDR2 is LQKENI in the germline V gene. V shed 0 bases and J shed 5 bases, with 11 bases lying between them. This chain's CDR3 is CASSPPSQGNNEQFF. CDR3 DNA sequence: TGTGCCAGCTCACCACCGAGCCAGGGGAACAATGAGCAGTTCTTC.

The CDR3 is CAWRKQGAINTEAFF. DNA of the CDR3: TGTGCCTGGAGGAAACAGGGGGCGATCAACACTGAAGCTTTCTTT. This chain connects TRBV30 to TRBJ1-1, with 9 nucleotides matching TRBD1. With V trimmed by 3 bases and J by 2 bases, 7 bases remained unmatched. Germline loops: CDR1 GTSNPN, CDR2 SVGIG (reference sequence). The CDR3 is made up of 15 amino acids.

The chain couples TRBV5-1 to TRBJ1-2; no definite D call. The V and J ends lost 1 base and 3 bases respectively, with 13 bases between them. The CDR3 sequence is 15 residues long. Germline lookup yields CDR1 SGHRS and CDR2 YFSETQ. CDR3 loop: CASSLFRVEDYGYTF. DNA for the CDR3: TGCGCCAGCAGCTTGTTCCGGGTGGAGGACTATGGCTACACCTTC.

The chain couples TRBV7-8 to TRBJ2-7, with 8 positions matching TRBD1. Per germline, CDR1 SGHVS and CDR2 FQNEAQ. V was pared by 3 bases and J by 2 bases, with 12 bases of the junction left unmatched. The length of the CDR3 is 17 residues. In DNA form, the CDR3 reads TGTGCCAGCAGCTTCATAGAGCCTTTGGACAGGGCCTACGAGCAGTACTTC. Protein: CASSFIEPLDRAYEQYF.

The J gene is TRBJ1-5, the V gene TRBV19; D unclear. This CDR3 region has 12 residues. Germline V gene sequence: CDR1 LNHDA, CDR2 SQIVND (reference sequence). V lost 5 bases and J lost 6, with 8 bases in between. CDR3 protein: CASSPRSQPQHF. For the CDR3, the DNA is TGTGCCAGTAGTCCTAGGAGTCAGCCCCAGCATTTT.

The V gene is TRBV11-2, the J gene TRBJ1-1; no definite D call. This CDR3 contains 15 residues. V gave up 5 bases and J gave up 0 bases, with 13 bases separating them. Germline-derived CDR1 and CDR2 are SGHAT and FQNNGV. The CDR3 is CASSAGRTMNTEAFF. CDR3 nucleotides: TGTGCCAGCAGCGCGGGCAGGACCATGAACACTGAAGCTTTCTTT.